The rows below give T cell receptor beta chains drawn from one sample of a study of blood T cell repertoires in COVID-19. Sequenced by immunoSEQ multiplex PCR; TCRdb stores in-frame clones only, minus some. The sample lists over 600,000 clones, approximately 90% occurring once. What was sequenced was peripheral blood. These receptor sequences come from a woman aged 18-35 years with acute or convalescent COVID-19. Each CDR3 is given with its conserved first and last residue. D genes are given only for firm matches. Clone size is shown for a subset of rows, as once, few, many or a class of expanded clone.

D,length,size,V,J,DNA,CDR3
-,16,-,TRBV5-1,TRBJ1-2,TGCGCCAGCAGCTTGGAAGGGTCGGGGGGCCTATATGGCTACACCTTC,CASSLEGSGGLYGYTF
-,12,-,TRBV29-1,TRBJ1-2,TGCAGCGTTGAGTGGCAGCCTAGTGGCTACACCTTC,CSVEWQPSGYTF
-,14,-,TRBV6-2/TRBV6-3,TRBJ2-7,TGTGCCAGCAGCCACCCGGGACTCACCTACGAGCAGTACTTC,CASSHPGLTYEQYF
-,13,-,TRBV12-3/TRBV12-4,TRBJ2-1,TGTGCCAGCATCTCGCAGTTTAACAATGAGCAGTTCTTC,CASISQFNNEQFF
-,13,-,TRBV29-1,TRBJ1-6,TGCAGCGTAAAGACAGGCGGTAATTCACCCCTCCACTTT,CSVKTGGNSPLHF
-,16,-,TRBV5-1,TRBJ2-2,TGCGCCAGCAGCTCATCTTTAGACAGGCTCACCGGGGAGCTGTTTTTT,CASSSSLDRLTGELFF
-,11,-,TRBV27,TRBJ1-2,TGTGCCAGCGCAGGGGCGAGAGGCTACACCTTC,CASAGARGYTF
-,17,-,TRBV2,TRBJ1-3,TGTGCCAGCAGTACCCGTTTGGGGGCAACCTCTGGAAACACCATATATTTT,CASSTRLGATSGNTIYF
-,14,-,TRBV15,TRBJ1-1,TGTGCCACCAGCAGTCGTACCGGCGGGGCTGAAGCTTTCTTT,CATSSRTGGAEAFF
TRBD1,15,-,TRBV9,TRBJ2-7,TGTGCCAGCACGGCTGGGACAGGAGGAAGCTACGAGCAGTACTTC,CASTAGTGGSYEQYF
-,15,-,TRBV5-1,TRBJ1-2,TGCGCCAGCAGCCAAGATACAGGTTCCCTCTATGGCTACACCTTC,CASSQDTGSLYGYTF
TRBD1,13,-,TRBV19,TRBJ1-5,TGTGCCACCCGACAGGGGCAGAATCAGCCCCAGCATTTT,CATRQGQNQPQHF
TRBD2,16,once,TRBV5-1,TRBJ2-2,TGCGCCAGCAGCTTGGCGGCTAGCGGGAACACCGGGGAGCTGTTTTTT,CASSLAASGNTGELFF
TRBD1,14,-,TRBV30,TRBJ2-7,TGTGCCTGGAAGTGGGACAGGGAGCGGGACGAGCAGTACTTC,CAWKWDRERDEQYF
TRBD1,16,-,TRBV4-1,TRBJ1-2,TGCGCCAGCAGCCAAGCCTCGGACAGGGCTAACTATGGCTACACCTTC,CASSQASDRANYGYTF
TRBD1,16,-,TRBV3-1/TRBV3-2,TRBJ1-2,TGTGCCAGCAGCCAAGATAGGCGGAGGGGGCTGTATGGCTACACCTTC,CASSQDRRRGLYGYTF
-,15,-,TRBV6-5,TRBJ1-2,TGTGCCAGCAGTTCAGGACAGAGAGAGGGCTATGGCTACACCTTC,CASSSGQREGYGYTF
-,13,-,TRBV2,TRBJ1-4,TGTGCCACCGCCTCACGTCTAAATGAAAAACTGTTTTTT,CATASRLNEKLFF
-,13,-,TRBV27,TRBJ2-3,TGTGCCAGCAGTTTTAGAAAGACAGATACGCAGTATTTT,CASSFRKTDTQYF
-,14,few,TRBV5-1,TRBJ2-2,TGCGCCAGCAGCCTACCCTCGAACACCGGGGAGCTGTTTTTT,CASSLPSNTGELFF
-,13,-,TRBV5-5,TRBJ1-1,TGTGCCAGTGCAGGGACATTTAACACTGAAGCTTTCTTT,CASAGTFNTEAFF
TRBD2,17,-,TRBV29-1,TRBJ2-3,TGCAGCGTTTTAAGACTAGCGGGGAGTAGAATCACAGATACGCAGTATTTT,CSVLRLAGSRITDTQYF
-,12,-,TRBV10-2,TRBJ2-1,TGCGCCAGCAGTCTGGCTCTCTATGAGCAGTTCTTC,CASSLALYEQFF
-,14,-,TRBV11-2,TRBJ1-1,TGTGCCAGCAGCCCACGTACTACCCCCCTTGAAGCTTTCTTT,CASSPRTTPLEAFF
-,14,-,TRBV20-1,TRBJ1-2,TGCAGTGCTAGTTTAGCGGGCGCGAACTATGGCTACACCTTC,CSASLAGANYGYTF
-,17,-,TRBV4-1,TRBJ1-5,TGCGCCAGCAGCCAAGACCCAAAAGTGGGGCCGAATCAGCCCCAGCATTTT,CASSQDPKVGPNQPQHF
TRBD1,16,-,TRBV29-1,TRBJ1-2,TGCAGCGTCCCCGTGGTGGGACAGATGACTAACTATGGCTACACCTTC,CSVPVVGQMTNYGYTF
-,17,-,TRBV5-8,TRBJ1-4,TGTGCCAGCAGCTTGGTACCTGCGGGAGCAACTAATGAAAAACTGTTTTTT,CASSLVPAGATNEKLFF
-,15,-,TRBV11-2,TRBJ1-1,TGTGCCAGCAGCCCGGAGGGGGGGGCTAACACTGAAGCTTTCTTT,CASSPEGGANTEAFF
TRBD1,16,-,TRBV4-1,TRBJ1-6,TGCGCCAGCAGCCAAGACCCTACAGGGGAGTATTCACCCCTCCACTTT,CASSQDPTGEYSPLHF
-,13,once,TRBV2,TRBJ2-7,TGTGCCAGCAGAGGGACACATCACTACGAGCAGTACTTC,CASRGTHHYEQYF
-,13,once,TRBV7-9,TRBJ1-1,TGTGCCAGCAGCGTATACTCGGGTGCTGAAGCTTTCTTT,CASSVYSGAEAFF
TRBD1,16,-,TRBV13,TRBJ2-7,TGTGCCAGCAGCTTCCCCTCGGGACAGAGACCGTACGAGCAGTACTTC,CASSFPSGQRPYEQYF
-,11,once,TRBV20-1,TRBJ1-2,TGCAGTGCTAGAGATCGGAGGGGCTACACCTTC,CSARDRRGYTF
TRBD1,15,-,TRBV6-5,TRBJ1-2,TGTGCCAGCAGTTACCTGTCGACAGGGAAGGATGGCTACACCTTC,CASSYLSTGKDGYTF